These T cell receptor beta chains were read from a single sample in a study of Ad26.COV2.S vaccination and SARS-CoV-2 variants. Assay: immunoSEQ multiplex PCR; the TCRdb copy retains only in-frame clones and omits some. The table shows 400,000 to 450,000 clones, with 80% to 95% occurring only once. Sample: peripheral blood, taken in a trial of Ad26.COV2.S vaccine versus placebo. These receptors were collected from a person between 18 and 59 years old who received the Ad26.COV2.S COVID-19 vaccine or a placebo. Each CDR3 is given with its conserved first and last residue. D genes are given only for firm matches. Not all rows give a size; the values are once, few, many and, for expanded clones, a class.

D gene: TRBD1
V gene: TRBV10-2
clone size: .
J gene: TRBJ1-2
CDR3 DNA: TGCGCCAGCAGTGATCGGACAGGCTATGGCTACACCTTC
CDR3 protein: CASSDRTGYGYTF

D gene: TRBD2
V gene: TRBV6-5
clone size: once
J gene: TRBJ2-1
CDR3 DNA: TGTGCCAGCAGTATCCGGACTAGCCCCAACAATGAGCAGTTCTTC
CDR3 protein: CASSIRTSPNNEQFF

D gene: TRBD2
V gene: TRBV3-1/TRBV3-2
clone size: .
J gene: TRBJ2-7
CDR3 DNA: TGTGCCAGCAGCCAAGGAGGGCTAGCGGGAGTCGTCGGCGAGCAGTACTTC
CDR3 protein: CASSQGGLAGVVGEQYF

D gene: .
V gene: TRBV10-2
clone size: .
J gene: TRBJ2-1
CDR3 DNA: TGCGCCAGCAGTGAGTTTGGCGGGATCAACAATGAGCAGTTCTTC
CDR3 protein: CASSEFGGINNEQFF

D gene: .
V gene: TRBV7-6
clone size: .
J gene: TRBJ2-1
CDR3 DNA: TGTGCCAGCAGCGTCTCGTTGAGCTCCTACAATGAGCAGTTCTTC
CDR3 protein: CASSVSLSSYNEQFF

D gene: .
V gene: TRBV5-8
clone size: .
J gene: TRBJ2-5
CDR3 DNA: TGTGCCAGCAGCTTGTGGCAGCAAGAGACCCAGTACTTC
CDR3 protein: CASSLWQQETQYF

D gene: TRBD2
V gene: TRBV6-4
clone size: few
J gene: TRBJ2-1
CDR3 DNA: TGTGCCAGCAGTGGGACTAGCGGGGGCTACAATGAGCAGTTCTTC
CDR3 protein: CASSGTSGGYNEQFF

D gene: .
V gene: TRBV28
clone size: .
J gene: TRBJ1-1
CDR3 DNA: TGTGCCAGCAGTCCACATGCCGGGACGTTTGAAGCTTTCTTT
CDR3 protein: CASSPHAGTFEAFF

D gene: .
V gene: TRBV7-9
clone size: .
J gene: TRBJ2-1
CDR3 DNA: TGTGCCAGCAGCTTAGCCCGGACACTTTACAATGAGCAGTTCTTC
CDR3 protein: CASSLARTLYNEQFF

D gene: TRBD1
V gene: TRBV6-5
clone size: .
J gene: TRBJ1-2
CDR3 DNA: TGTGCCAGCAGAAGGGGACAGGGCGGCTATGGCTACACCTTC
CDR3 protein: CASRRGQGGYGYTF

D gene: .
V gene: TRBV5-8
clone size: .
J gene: TRBJ1-2
CDR3 DNA: TGTGCCAGCAGCTTGGCCGTGGACAGTTTACCCCATGGCTACACCTTC
CDR3 protein: CASSLAVDSLPHGYTF